This is a list of T cell receptor beta chains from one sample in a study of early T cells in non-severe SARS-CoV-2 infection. TCRdb processed the 5' RACE reads anew with MiXCR; each CDR3 protein has one entry. Among roughly 70,000 distinct CDR3 sequences, about an eighth were seen once, and the ten largest hold roughly 1.3%. The sample was whole blood. These receptors were taken from an adult who was a healthcare worker with PCR-confirmed SARS-CoV-2 infection or an uninfected control (not recorded which). CDR3s include the opening cysteine and the closing phenylalanine or tryptophan. The D gene is left open where the match is weak. Not all rows give a size; the values are once, few, many and, for expanded clones, a class.

TRBJ2-7 TRBD1 TRBV7-9 many CASSLGQGADEQYF TGTGCCAGCAGCTTAGGACAGGGGGCCGACGAGCAGTACTTC
TRBJ2-5 . TRBV28 few CASTADETQYF TGTGCCAGCACCGCCGACGAGACCCAGTACTTC
TRBJ2-3 . TRBV7-2 few CASSLVADTQYF TGTGCCAGCAGCTTAGTCGCAGATACGCAGTATTTT
TRBJ2-7 TRBD1 TRBV30 many CAWDAGTGEYEQYF TGTGCCTGGGACGCCGGGACAGGAGAATACGAGCAGTACTTC
TRBJ2-3 . TRBV28 . CASSAQIDTQYF TGTGCCAGCAGCGCGCAGATAGATACGCAGTATTTT
TRBJ2-3 TRBD2 TRBV5-1 . CASRAGTTGDTQYF TGCGCCAGCAGGGCCGGGACTACGGGCGATACGCAGTATTTT
TRBJ2-6 TRBD1 TRBV29-1 few CSVGIPGQGFSGANVLTF TGCAGCGTTGGGATCCCGGGACAGGGGTTCTCTGGGGCCAACGTCCTGACTTTC
TRBJ2-5 . TRBV4-3 many CASSQDRWSSWKETQYF TGCGCCAGCAGCCAAGATCGATGGTCTTCATGGAAGGAGACCCAGTACTTC
TRBJ2-1 . TRBV6-2/TRBV6-3 many CASRRTGLQNEQFF TGTGCCAGCAGGAGGACTGGGCTACAGAATGAGCAGTTCTTC
TRBJ2-5 . TRBV29-1 many CSVDGGEETQYF TGCAGCGTTGACGGGGGCGAGGAGACCCAGTACTTC
TRBJ2-3 . TRBV28 . CASSGGSPPHTQYF TGTGCCAGCTCCGGTGGATCGCCGCCGCATACGCAGTATTTT
TRBJ2-7 TRBD1 TRBV5-1 many CASSLQAGGSYEQYF TGCGCCAGCAGCTTGCAGGCAGGGGGCTCCTACGAGCAGTACTTC
TRBJ2-1 . TRBV7-2 . CASSRNLQESNEQFF TGTGCCAGCAGCCGAAACTTACAAGAAAGCAATGAGCAGTTCTTC
TRBJ1-5 . TRBV3-1 many CASSPDQSQPQHF TGTGCCAGCAGCCCGGACCAGAGCCAGCCCCAGCATTTT
TRBJ1-3 . TRBV6-5 few CASSYRVSSSGNTIYF TGTGCCAGCAGTTACCGAGTCAGCTCCTCTGGAAACACCATATATTTT